The source of this T cell receptor (beta chain) is a study of blood T cell repertoires in COVID-19. Participants came from around 25 US areas, aged about 18 to 89 years. Researchers sorted participants into cohorts using their self-reported clinical history. Symptom resolution, clearance, or two negative PCRs marked the recovered donors of Cohort 3. Study processing details: For nucleated cells, counts were estimated from reference gene primer amplification. Assay: immunoSEQ multiplex PCR; the TCRdb copy retains only in-frame clones and omits some. V and J calls and clone size follow that table, whereas D and trimming were derived from the DNA. In the table there are roughly 68,000 clones, around nine tenths of which are singletons. J gave up 2 bases and V 1 base, and 5 bases lay outside the gene matches. The CDR3 contains 16 residues. Germline V gene lookup returns CDR1 MGHRA and CDR2 YSYEKL.

The genes are TRBV4-1 and TRBJ2-5; TRBD1 aligns across 9 bases. Sample: PBMCs or T cells enriched from blood (not recorded which). This receptor was taken from a woman aged 40 to 50 who had recovered from COVID-19. The CDR3 DNA sequence: TGCGCCAGCAGCCAAGTCCTGACAGGGGGGCAAGAGACCCAGTACTTC. It specifies CASSQVLTGGQETQYF.